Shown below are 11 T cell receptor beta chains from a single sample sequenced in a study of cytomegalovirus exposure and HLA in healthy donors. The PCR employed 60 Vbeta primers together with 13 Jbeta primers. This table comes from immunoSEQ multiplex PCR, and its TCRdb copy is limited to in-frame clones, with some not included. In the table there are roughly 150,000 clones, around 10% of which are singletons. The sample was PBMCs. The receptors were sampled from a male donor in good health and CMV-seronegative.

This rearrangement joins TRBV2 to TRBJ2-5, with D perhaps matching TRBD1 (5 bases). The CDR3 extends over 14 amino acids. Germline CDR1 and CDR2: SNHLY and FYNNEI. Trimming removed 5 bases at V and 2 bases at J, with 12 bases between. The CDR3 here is CASSYVQGQETQYF. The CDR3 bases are TGTGCCAGCAGTTATGTTCAGGGACAAGAGACCCAGTACTTC.

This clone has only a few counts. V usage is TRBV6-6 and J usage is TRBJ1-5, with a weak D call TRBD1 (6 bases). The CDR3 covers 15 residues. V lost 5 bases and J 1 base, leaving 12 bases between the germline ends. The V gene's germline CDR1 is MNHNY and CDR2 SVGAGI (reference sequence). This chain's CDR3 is CASSKQQGSNQPQHF. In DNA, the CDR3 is TGTGCCAGCAGTAAACAACAGGGCAGCAATCAGCCCCAGCATTTT.

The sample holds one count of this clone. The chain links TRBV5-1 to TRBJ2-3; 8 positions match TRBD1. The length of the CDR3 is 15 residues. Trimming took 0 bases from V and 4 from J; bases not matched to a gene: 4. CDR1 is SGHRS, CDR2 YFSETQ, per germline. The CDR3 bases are TGCGCCAGCAGCTTGGATGTGACAGGGGCAGATACGCAGTATTTT. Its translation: CASSLDVTGADTQYF.

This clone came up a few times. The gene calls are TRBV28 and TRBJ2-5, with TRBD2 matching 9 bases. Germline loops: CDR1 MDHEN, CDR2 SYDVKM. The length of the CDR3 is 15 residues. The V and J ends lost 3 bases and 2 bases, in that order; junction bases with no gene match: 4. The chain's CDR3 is CASSFASGEQETQYF. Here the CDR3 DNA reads TGTGCCAGCAGTTTCGCTAGCGGGGAACAAGAGACCCAGTACTTC.

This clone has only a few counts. CDR3 sequence reads: CASRPALAEHTQYF. Here the CDR3 DNA reads TGTGCCAGCAGGCCCGCCCTAGCGGAACATACGCAGTATTTT. The J gene is TRBJ2-3, the V gene TRBV7-2; 7 bases are a match to TRBD2. From germline, CDR1 is SGHTA and CDR2 FQGNSA. The CDR3 runs to 14 residues. Trimming removed 6 bases from V and 7 bases from J; junction bases left unmatched: 10.

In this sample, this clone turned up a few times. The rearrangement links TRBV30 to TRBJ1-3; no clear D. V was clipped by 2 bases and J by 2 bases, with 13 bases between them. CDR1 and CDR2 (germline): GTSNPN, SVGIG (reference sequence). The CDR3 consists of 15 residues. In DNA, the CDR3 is TGTGCCTGGAGTCTCAGGACTGTACCTGGAAACACCATATATTTT. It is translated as CAWSLRTVPGNTIYF. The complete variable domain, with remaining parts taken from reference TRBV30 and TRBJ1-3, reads SQTIHQWPATLVQPVGSPLSLECTVEGTSNPNLYWYRQAAGRGLQLLFYSVGIGQISSEVPQNLSASRPQDRQFILSSKKLLLSDSGFYLCAWSLRTVPGNTIYFGEGSWLTVV.

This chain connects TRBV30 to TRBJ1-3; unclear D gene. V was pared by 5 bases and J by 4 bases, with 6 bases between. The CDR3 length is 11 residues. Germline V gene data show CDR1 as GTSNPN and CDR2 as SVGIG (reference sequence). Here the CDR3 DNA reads TGTGCCTGGTCGGGGGGAAACACCATATATTTT. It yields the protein CAWSGGNTIYF.

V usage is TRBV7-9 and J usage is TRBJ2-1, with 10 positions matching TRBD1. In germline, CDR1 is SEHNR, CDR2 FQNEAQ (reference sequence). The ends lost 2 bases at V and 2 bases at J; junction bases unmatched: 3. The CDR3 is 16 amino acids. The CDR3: CASSLMTGGAYNEQFF. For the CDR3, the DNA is TGTGCCAGCAGCTTAATGACAGGGGGCGCCTACAATGAGCAGTTCTTC.

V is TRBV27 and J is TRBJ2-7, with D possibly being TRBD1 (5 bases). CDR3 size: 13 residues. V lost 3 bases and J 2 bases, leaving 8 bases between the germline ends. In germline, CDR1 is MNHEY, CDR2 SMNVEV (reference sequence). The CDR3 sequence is CASSLDIAYEQYF. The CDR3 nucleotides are TGTGCCAGCAGTTTGGACATCGCCTACGAGCAGTACTTC.

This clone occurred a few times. The CDR3 protein is CASSYSNWGGTDTQYF. The CDR3 DNA sequence: TGTGCCAGCAGTTACTCGAACTGGGGAGGAACAGATACGCAGTATTTT. This chain uses TRBV6-6 with TRBJ2-3; possible D gene TRBD2, 6 bases. Trimming pared 0 bases from V and 3 bases from J, leaving 13 bases between. The CDR3 sequence is 16 residues long. Germline V CDR1 and CDR2: MNHNY, SVGAGI (reference sequence).

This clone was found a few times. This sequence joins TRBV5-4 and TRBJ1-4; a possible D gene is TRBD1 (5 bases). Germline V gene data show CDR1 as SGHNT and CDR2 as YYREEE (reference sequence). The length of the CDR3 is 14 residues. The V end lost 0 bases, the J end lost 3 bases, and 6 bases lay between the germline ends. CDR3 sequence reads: CASSLGGANEKLFF. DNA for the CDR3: TGTGCCAGCAGCTTGGGGGGGGCTAATGAAAAACTGTTTTTT.